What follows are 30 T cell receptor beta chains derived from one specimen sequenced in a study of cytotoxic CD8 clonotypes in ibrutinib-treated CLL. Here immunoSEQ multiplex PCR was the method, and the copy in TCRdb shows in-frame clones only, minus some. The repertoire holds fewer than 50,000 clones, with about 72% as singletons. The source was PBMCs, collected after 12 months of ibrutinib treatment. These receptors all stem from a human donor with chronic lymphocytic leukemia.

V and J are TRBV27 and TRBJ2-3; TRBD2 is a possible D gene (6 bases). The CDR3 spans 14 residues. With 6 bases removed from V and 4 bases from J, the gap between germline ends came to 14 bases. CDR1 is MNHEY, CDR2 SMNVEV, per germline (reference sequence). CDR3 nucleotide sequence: TGTGCCAGCAGGCCTTTTTGGGGGGCAGATACGCAGTATTTT. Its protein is CASRPFWGADTQYF.

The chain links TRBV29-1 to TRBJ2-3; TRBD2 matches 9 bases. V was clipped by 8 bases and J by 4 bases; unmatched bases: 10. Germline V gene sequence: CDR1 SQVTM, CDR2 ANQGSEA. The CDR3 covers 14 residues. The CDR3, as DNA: TGCAGCTCCGGGGTAGCGGGAGTCGCAGATACGCAGTATTTT. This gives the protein CSSGVAGVADTQYF.

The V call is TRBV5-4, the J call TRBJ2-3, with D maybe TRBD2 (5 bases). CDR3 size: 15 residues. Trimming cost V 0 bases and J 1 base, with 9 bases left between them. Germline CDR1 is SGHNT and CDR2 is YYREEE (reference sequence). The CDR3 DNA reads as TGTGCCAGCAGCTTGGGGGCGGGCCGCACAGATACGCAGTATTTT. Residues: CASSLGAGRTDTQYF.

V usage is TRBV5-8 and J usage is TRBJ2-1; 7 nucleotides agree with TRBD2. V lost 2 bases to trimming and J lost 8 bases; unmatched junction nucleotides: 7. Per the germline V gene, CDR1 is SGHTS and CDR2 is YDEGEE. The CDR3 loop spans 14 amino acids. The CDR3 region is CASSFGGSGDEQFF. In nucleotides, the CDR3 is TGTGCCAGCAGCTTTGGAGGAAGCGGGGATGAGCAGTTCTTC.

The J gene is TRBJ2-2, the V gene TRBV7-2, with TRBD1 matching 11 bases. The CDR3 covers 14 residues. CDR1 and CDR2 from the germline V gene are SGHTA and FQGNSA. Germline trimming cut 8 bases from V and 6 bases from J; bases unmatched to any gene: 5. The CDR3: CASGGQGAAGELFF. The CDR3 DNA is TGTGCCAGCGGCGGACAGGGGGCAGCCGGGGAGCTGTTTTTT. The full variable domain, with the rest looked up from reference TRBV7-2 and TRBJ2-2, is GAGVSQSPSNKVTEKGKDVELRCDPISGHTALYWYRQSLGQGLEFLIYFQGNSAPDKSGLPSDRFSAERTGGSVSTLTIQRTQQEDSAVYLCASGGQGAAGELFFGEGSRLTVL.

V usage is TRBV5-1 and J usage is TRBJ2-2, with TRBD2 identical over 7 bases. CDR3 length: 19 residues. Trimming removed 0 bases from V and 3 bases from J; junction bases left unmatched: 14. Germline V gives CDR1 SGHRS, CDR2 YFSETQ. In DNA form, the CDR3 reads TGCGCCAGCAGCTTGGGGAGGAGGAGCGGGACCCGCCACACCGGGGAGCTGTTTTTT. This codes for CASSLGRRSGTRHTGELFF.

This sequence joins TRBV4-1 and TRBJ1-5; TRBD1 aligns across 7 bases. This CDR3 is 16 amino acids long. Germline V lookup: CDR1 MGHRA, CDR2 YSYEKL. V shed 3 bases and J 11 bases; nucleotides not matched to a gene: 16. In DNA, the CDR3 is TGCGCCAGCAGCCAGGTCGACAGGGCCGGGGTGTCGGCCCAGCATTTT. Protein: CASSQVDRAGVSAQHF.

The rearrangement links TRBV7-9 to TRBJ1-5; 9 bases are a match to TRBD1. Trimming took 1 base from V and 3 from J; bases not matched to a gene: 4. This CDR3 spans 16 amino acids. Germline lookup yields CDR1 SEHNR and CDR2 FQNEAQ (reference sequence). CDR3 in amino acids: CASSLVGQGVNQPQHF. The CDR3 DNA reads TGTGCCAGCAGCTTAGTGGGACAGGGCGTCAATCAGCCCCAGCATTTT.

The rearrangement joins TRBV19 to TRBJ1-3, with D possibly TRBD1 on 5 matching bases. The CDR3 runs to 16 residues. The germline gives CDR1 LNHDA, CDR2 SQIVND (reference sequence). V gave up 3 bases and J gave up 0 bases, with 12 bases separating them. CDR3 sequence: CASSMAGTISGNTIYF. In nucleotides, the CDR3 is TGTGCCAGTAGTATGGCAGGGACCATCTCTGGAAACACCATATATTTT.

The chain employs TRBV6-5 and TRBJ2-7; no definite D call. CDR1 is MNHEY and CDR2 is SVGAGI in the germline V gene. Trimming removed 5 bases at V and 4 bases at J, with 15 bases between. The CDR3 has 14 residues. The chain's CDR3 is CASSDPPTDYEQYF. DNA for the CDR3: TGTGCCAGCAGTGACCCCCCGACGGATTACGAGCAGTACTTC.

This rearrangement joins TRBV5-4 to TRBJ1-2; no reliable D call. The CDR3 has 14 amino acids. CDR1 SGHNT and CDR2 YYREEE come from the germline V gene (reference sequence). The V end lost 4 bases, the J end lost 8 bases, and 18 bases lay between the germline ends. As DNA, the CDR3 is TGTGCCAGCAGCCGCGCATCGTCCGGGCCCGGCTACACCTTC. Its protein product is CASSRASSGPGYTF.

The CDR3 loop is CASSKGDRVGQPQHF. The CDR3, as DNA: TGTGCCAGCAGTAAAGGGGACAGGGTGGGCCAGCCCCAGCATTTT. V and J are TRBV6-6 and TRBJ1-5; 9 nucleotides match TRBD1. Germline V gene data show CDR1 as MNHNY and CDR2 as SVGAGI (reference sequence). CDR3 size: 15 residues. With V trimmed by 5 bases and J by 7 bases, 9 bases remained unmatched.

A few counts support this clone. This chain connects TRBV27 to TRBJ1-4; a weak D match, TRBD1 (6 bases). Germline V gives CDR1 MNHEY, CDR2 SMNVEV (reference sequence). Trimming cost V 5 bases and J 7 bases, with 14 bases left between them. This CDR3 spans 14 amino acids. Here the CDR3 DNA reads TGTGCCAGCAGTCGTGGGGGCCATAGTGAAAAACTGTTTTTT. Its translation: CASSRGGHSEKLFF.

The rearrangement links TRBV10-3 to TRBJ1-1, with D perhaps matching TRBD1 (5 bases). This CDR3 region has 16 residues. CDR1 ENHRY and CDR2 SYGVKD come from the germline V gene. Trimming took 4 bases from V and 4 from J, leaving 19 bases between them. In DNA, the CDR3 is TGTGCCATCAGTGGGGGTCAGGGTACTGGGGCCACTGAAGCTTTCTTT. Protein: CAISGGQGTGATEAFF.

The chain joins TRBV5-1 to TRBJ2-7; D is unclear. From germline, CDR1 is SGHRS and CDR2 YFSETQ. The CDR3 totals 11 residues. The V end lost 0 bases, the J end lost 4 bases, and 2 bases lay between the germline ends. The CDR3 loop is CASSLEYEQYF. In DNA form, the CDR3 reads TGCGCCAGCAGCTTGGAGTACGAGCAGTACTTC. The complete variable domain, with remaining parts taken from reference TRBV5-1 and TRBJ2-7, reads KAGVTQTPRYLIKTRGQQVTLSCSPISGHRSVSWYQQTPGQGLQFLFEYFSETQRNKGNFPGRFSGRQFSNSRSEMNVSTLELGDSALYLCASSLEYEQYFGPGTRLTVT.

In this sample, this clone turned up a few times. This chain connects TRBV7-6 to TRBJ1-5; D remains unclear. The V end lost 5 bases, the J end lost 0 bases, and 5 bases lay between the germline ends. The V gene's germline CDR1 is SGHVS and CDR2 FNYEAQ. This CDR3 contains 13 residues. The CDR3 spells CASSINSNQPQHF. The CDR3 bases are TGTGCCAGCAGCATCAATAGCAATCAGCCCCAGCATTTT.

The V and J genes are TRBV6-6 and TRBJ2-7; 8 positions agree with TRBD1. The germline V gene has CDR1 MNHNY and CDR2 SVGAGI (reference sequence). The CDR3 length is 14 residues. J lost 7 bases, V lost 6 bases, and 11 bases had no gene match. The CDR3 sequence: CASRQIRTGKEQYF. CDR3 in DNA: TGTGCCAGCAGACAAATAAGGACAGGGAAAGAGCAGTACTTC.

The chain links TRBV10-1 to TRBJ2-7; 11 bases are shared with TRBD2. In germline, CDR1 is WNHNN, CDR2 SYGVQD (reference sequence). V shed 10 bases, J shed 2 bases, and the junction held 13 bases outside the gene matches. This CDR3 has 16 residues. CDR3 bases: TGCGCCATTACGACTAGCGGGATCTATGGGGCCTACGAGCAGTACTTC. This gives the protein CAITTSGIYGAYEQYF.

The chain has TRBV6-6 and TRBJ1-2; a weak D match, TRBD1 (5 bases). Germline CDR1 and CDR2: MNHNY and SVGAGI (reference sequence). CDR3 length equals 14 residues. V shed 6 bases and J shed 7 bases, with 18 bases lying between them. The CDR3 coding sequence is TGTGCCAGCAGCAGCCGGCCAGGGTCGATTGGCTACACCTTC. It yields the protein CASSSRPGSIGYTF.

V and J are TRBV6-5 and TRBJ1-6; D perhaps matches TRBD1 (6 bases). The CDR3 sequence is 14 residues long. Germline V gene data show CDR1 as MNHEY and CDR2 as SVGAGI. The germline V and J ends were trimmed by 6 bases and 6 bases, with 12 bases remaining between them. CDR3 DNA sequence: TGTGCCAGCAGACTCGGACAGCTTAATTCACCCCTCCACTTT. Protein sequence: CASRLGQLNSPLHF.

The CDR3 loop reads CASSPRGAGRPRETQYF. CDR3 bases: TGTGCCAGCAGCCCACGGGGGGCCGGGAGGCCTCGGGAGACCCAGTACTTC. The chain uses TRBV7-8 and TRBJ2-5; weak D call: TRBD2 (7 bases). Per the germline V gene, CDR1 is SGHVS and CDR2 is FQNEAQ. CDR3 length: 17 amino acids. Trimming removed 5 bases from V and 5 bases from J, with 24 bases in between.

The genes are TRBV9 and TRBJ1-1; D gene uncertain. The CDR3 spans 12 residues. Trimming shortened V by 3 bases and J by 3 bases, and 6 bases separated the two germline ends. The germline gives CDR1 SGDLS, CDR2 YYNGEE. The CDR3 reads CASSDRDTEAFF. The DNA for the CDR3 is TGTGCCAGCAGCGATAGAGACACTGAAGCTTTCTTT.

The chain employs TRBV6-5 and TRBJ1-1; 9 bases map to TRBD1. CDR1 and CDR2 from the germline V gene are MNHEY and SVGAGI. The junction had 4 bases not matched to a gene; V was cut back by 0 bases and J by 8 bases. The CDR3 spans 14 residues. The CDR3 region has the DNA TGTGCCAGCAGTTACTCGACAGGGGGGGCAGAAGCTTTCTTT. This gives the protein CASSYSTGGAEAFF.

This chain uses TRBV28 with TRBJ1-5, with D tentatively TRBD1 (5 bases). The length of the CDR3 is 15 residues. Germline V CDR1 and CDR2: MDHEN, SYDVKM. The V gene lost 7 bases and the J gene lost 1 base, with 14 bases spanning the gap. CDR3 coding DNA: TGTGCCAGCACCCAGGCAGGGAGGAGCAATCAGCCCCAGCATTTT. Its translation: CASTQAGRSNQPQHF.

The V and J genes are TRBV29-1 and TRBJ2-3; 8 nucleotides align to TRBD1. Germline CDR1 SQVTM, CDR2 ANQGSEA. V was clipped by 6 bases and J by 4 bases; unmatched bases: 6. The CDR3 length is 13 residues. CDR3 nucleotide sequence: TGCAGCGTCCCCAGGGGGCTCGCAGATACGCAGTATTTT. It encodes CSVPRGLADTQYF.

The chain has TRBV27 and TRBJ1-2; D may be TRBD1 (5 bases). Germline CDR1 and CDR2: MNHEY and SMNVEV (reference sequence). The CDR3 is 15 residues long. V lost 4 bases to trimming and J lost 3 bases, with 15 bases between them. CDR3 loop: CASSWGGDPDYGYTF. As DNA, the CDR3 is TGTGCCAGCAGTTGGGGGGGGGACCCTGACTATGGCTACACCTTC.

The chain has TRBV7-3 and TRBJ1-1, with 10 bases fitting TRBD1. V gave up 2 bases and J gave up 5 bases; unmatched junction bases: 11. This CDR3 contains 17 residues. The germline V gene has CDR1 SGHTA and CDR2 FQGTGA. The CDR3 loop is CASSLSRTGGSGTEAFF. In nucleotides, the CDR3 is TGTGCCAGCAGCTTATCTAGGACAGGGGGATCGGGTACTGAAGCTTTCTTT.

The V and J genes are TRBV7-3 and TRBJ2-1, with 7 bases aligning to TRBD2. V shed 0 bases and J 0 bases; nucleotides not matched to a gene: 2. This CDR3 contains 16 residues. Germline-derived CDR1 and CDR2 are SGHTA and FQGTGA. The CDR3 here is CASSLTPGGSYNEQFF. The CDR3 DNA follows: TGTGCCAGCAGCTTAACCCCGGGAGGCTCCTACAATGAGCAGTTCTTC.

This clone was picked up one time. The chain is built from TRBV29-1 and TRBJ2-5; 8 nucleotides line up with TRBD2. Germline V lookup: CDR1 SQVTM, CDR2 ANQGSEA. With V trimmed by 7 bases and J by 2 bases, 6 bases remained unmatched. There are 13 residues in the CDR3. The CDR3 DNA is TGCAGCGCGACCCGGGGGGGTCAAGAGACCCAGTACTTC. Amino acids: CSATRGGQETQYF.

The CDR3: CASRGGLATDTQYF. DNA for the CDR3: TGTGCCAGCAGGGGGGGACTAGCCACAGATACGCAGTATTTT. The V gene is TRBV2, the J gene TRBJ2-3; TRBD2 agrees at 9 bases. CDR3 length equals 14 residues. Germline-derived CDR1 and CDR2 are SNHLY and FYNNEI. The V and J ends lost 6 bases and 2 bases, in that order; junction bases with no gene match: 3.